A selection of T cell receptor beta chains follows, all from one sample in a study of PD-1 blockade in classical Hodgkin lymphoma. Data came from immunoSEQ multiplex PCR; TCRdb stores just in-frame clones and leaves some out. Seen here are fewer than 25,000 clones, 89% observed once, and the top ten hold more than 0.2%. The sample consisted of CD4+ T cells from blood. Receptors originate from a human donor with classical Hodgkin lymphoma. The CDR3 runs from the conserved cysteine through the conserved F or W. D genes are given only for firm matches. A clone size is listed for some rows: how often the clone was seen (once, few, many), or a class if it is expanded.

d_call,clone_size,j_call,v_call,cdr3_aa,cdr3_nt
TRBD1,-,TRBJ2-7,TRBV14,CASSQIRQGRNYEQYF,TGTGCCAGCAGCCAAATCCGACAGGGGCGCAACTACGAGCAGTACTTC
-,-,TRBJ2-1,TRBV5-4,CASSLQQGDEQFF,TGTGCCAGCAGCTTACAACAGGGTGACGAGCAGTTCTTC
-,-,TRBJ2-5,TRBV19,CASSILGPGQETQYF,TGTGCCAGTAGTATCTTGGGACCCGGCCAAGAGACCCAGTACTTC
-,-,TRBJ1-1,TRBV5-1,CASSLARQGRTEAFF,TGCGCCAGCAGCTTGGCGCGCCAGGGGCGCACTGAAGCTTTCTTT
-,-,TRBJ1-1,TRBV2,CASNRGGNTEAFF,TGTGCCAGCAACCGCGGGGGGAACACTGAAGCTTTCTTT
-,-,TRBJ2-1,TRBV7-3,CASSLSAQATYNEQFF,TGTGCCAGCAGCTTATCTGCCCAAGCGACCTACAATGAGCAGTTCTTC
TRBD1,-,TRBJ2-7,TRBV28,CASSLNRGLREQYF,TGTGCCAGCAGTTTGAACAGGGGGCTTCGCGAGCAGTACTTC
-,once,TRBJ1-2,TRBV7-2,CASSLIPFGRANYGYTF,TGTGCCAGCAGCTTAATCCCGTTCGGACGGGCTAACTATGGCTACACCTTC
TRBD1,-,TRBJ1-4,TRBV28,CASSLSQGQVEKLFF,TGTGCCAGCAGTTTATCCCAGGGACAGGTTGAAAAACTGTTTTTT
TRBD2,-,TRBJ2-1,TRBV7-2,CASRFTGTKVHEQFF,TGTGCCAGCAGGTTCACCGGGACTAAGGTTCATGAGCAGTTCTTC
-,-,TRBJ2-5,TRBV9,CASSVGLFETQYF,TGTGCCAGCAGCGTAGGGCTATTTGAGACCCAGTACTTC
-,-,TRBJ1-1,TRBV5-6,CASSLQGNTEAFF,TGTGCCAGCAGCCTGCAGGGGAACACTGAAGCTTTCTTT
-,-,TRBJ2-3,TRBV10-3,CAISDGPTQYF,TGTGCCATCAGTGACGGCCCTACGCAGTATTTT
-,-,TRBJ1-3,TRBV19,CASSILLRGAGNTIYF,TGTGCCAGTAGTATTCTCTTAAGGGGGGCTGGAAACACCATATATTTT
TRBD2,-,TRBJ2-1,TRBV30,CAWKRLAGGPVEQFF,TGTGCCTGGAAGAGACTAGCGGGAGGGCCAGTTGAGCAGTTCTTC
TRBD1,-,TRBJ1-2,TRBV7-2,CASSPDRASGYTF,TGTGCCAGCAGCCCAGACAGGGCGTCTGGCTACACCTTC
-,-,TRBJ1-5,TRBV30,CAWSVQGERSQPQHF,TGTGCCTGGAGTGTACAAGGGGAGAGATCTCAGCCCCAGCATTTT
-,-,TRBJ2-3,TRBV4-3,CASSQDPKGRVDTQYF,TGCGCCAGCAGCCAAGATCCCAAGGGCAGGGTAGATACGCAGTATTTT
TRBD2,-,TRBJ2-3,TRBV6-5,CASSPGLGTNTQYF,TGTGCCAGCAGTCCGGGACTAGGAACAAATACGCAGTATTTT
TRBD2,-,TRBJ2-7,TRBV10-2,CASSVLLAGDEQYF,TGCGCCAGCAGTGTGTTACTAGCGGGAGACGAGCAGTACTTC
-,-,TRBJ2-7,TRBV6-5,CASSYSGQYEQYF,TGTGCCAGCAGTTACTCTGGTCAATACGAGCAGTACTTC
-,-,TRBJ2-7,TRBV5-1,CASSLVVRGYEQYF,TGCGCCAGCAGCTTGGTAGTCAGGGGCTACGAGCAGTACTTC
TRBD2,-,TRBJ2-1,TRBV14,CASSHQVGTSGSGEQFF,TGTGCCAGCAGCCATCAGGTTGGGACTAGCGGGAGTGGTGAGCAGTTCTTC
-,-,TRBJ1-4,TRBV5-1,CASSLRGGRGEKLFF,TGCGCCAGCAGCTTAAGGGGCGGTCGGGGTGAAAAACTGTTTTTT
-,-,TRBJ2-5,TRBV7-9,CASSLIRDGETQYF,TGTGCCAGCAGCTTAATCAGGGATGGAGAGACCCAGTACTTC
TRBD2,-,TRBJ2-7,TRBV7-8,CASSSGGVTNWGQYF,TGTGCCAGCAGCTCGGGAGGGGTCACCAACTGGGGGCAGTACTTC
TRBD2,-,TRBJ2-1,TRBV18,CASSPGGYEQFF,TGTGCCAGCTCCCCGGGGGGGTATGAGCAGTTCTTC
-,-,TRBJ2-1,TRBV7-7,CASSLRTAGAQFF,TGTGCCAGCAGCTTAAGGACAGCCGGGGCGCAGTTCTTC